The 26 T cell receptor beta chains below come from one sample, sequenced in a study of T-cell reconstitution after alpha-beta-depleted transplantation in children. Unique molecular identifiers were incorporated into the prepared TCRbeta library. TCRdb passed the PCR reads through MiXCR, listing each CDR3 protein once. The sample comprises approximately 240,000 distinct CDR3 sequences, under 9.5% of which are singletons, and 6.2% rests with the top ten. Sequences were derived from PBMCs from the stem cell graft donor, sampled from the stem cell graft. These receptor sequences come from a human donor who donated a stem cell graft to a child with acute lymphoblastic leukemia.

This clonotype has more than one count but fewer than ten. The rearrangement uses TRBV29-1 and TRBJ1-1, with 7 bases lining up with TRBD1. Germline CDR1 reads SQVTM; CDR2 reads ANQGSEA. The CDR3 is 13 residues long. V lost 8 bases to trimming and J lost 0 bases; unmatched junction nucleotides: 6. The CDR3 spells CSTEQGMNTEAFF. The CDR3 DNA sequence: TGCAGCACCGAACAGGGGATGAACACTGAAGCTTTCTTT.

This clonotype was detected many times. This chain connects TRBV4-2 to TRBJ1-5, with 7 bases that match TRBD1. With V trimmed by 0 bases and J by 1 base, 6 bases remained unmatched. The length of the CDR3 is 17 residues. Germline assignment: CDR1 LGHNA and CDR2 YNFKEQ. DNA of the CDR3: TGTGCCAGCAGCCAAGATGGTGGGACAGACAGCAATCAGCCCCAGCATTTT. This gives the protein CASSQDGGTDSNQPQHF.

In this sample, this clonotype turned up many times. J is TRBJ2-5 and V is TRBV20-1; 11 bases are a match to TRBD2. The CDR3 contains 15 residues. Germline V CDR1 and CDR2: DFQATT, SNEGSKA (reference sequence). V shed 5 bases, J shed 2 bases, and the junction held 7 bases outside the gene matches. CDR3 coding DNA: TGCAGTGCTGCCACTAGCGGGGGCCTACAAGAGACCCAGTACTTC. It encodes CSAATSGGLQETQYF.

The rearrangement joins TRBV5-5 to TRBJ2-1; D is ambiguous. The CDR3 is made up of 17 amino acids. V lost 6 bases, J lost 1 base, and 20 bases lay in between. Looked up from germline, CDR1 is SGHKS and CDR2 is YYEKEE (reference sequence). The CDR3 sequence is CASNPRSTYLSYNEQFF. The CDR3 DNA reads as TGTGCCAGCAACCCGCGGTCTACCTATCTTTCCTACAATGAGCAGTTCTTC.

In its sample, this clonotype was seen many times. This chain links TRBV24-1 with TRBJ2-5; D possibly corresponds to TRBD1 (6 bases). CDR3 size: 16 residues. Germline CDR1 is KGHDR and CDR2 is SFDVKD. Trimming pared 4 bases from V and 3 bases from J, leaving 17 bases between. For the CDR3, the DNA is TGTGCCACCAGTGACCCGACCCCCACAGGGAAAGAGACCCAGTACTTC. Translated, it gives CATSDPTPTGKETQYF.

The chain recombines TRBV12-3 or TRBV12-4 with TRBJ1-5; no clear D gene. V was shortened by 1 base and J by 7 bases, with 17 bases between the two germline ends. The CDR3 runs 16 residues. The CDR3 DNA reads as TGTGCCAGCAGTTTAGGGGCGCCGGAAACTGGCCAGCCCCAGCATTTT. Amino acids: CASSLGAPETGQPQHF.

This clonotype was observed a handful of times. The chain links TRBV12-3 or TRBV12-4 to TRBJ2-7; TRBD1 matches at 10 bases. V lost 6 bases to trimming and J lost 4 bases; unmatched junction nucleotides: 6. The CDR3 sequence is 14 residues long. The CDR3 DNA reads TGTGCCAGCAGGAGGACAGGGGGATCGTACGAGCAGTACTTC. As protein: CASRRTGGSYEQYF.

This clonotype was seen a few times. The chain employs TRBV5-1 and TRBJ2-5; 12 nucleotides agree with TRBD1. This CDR3 comprises 14 residues. Looked up from germline, CDR1 is SGHRS and CDR2 is YFSETQ. The ends lost 3 bases at V and 5 bases at J; junction bases unmatched: 2. The CDR3 DNA is TGCGCCAGCAGCTGGGGACAGGGGGCCGAGACCCAGTACTTC. Protein sequence: CASSWGQGAETQYF. Together with reference TRBV5-1 and TRBJ2-5, the CDR3 gives the full variable domain: KAGVTQTPRYLIKTRGQQVTLSCSPISGHRSVSWYQQTPGQGLQFLFEYFSETQRNKGNFPGRFSGRQFSNSRSEMNVSTLELGDSALYLCASSWGQGAETQYFGPGTRLLVL.

This clonotype was seen a few times. The chain uses TRBV3-1 and TRBJ1-1; D possibly corresponds to TRBD1 (5 bases). Per germline, CDR1 LGHDT and CDR2 YNNKEL (reference sequence). Trimming cost V 4 bases and J 6 bases, with 12 bases left between them. The CDR3 is made up of 13 amino acids. CDR3 in DNA: TGTGCCAGCAGCCCGCTGGGGGAAGCTGAAGCTTTCTTT. Protein sequence: CASSPLGEAEAFF.

The CDR3 loop reads CSVRGPSGAGGLSDTQYF. The CDR3 DNA reads as TGCAGCGTTCGTGGGCCCTCCGGAGCGGGGGGGCTCTCAGATACGCAGTATTTT. The rearrangement uses TRBV29-1 and TRBJ2-3, with 10 bases identical to TRBD2. The J segment lost 4 bases and the V segment lost 5 bases, leaving 18 bases of the junction unmatched. The CDR3 covers 18 residues. Per germline, CDR1 SQVTM and CDR2 ANQGSEA.

V gene TRBV5-6 combines with J gene TRBJ1-5; D gene ambiguous. With 1 base removed from V and 0 bases from J, the gap between germline ends came to 11 bases. Per the germline V gene, CDR1 is SGHDT and CDR2 is YYEEEE. The CDR3 has 16 amino acids. The CDR3 here is CASSLSWQVSNQPQHF. The CDR3 nucleotides read TGTGCCAGCAGCTTGTCCTGGCAGGTTAGCAATCAGCCCCAGCATTTT.

The chain has TRBV12-3 or TRBV12-4 and TRBJ2-1; D unclear. Trimming removed 5 bases at V and 8 bases at J, with 7 bases between. CDR3 size: 11 residues. In DNA form, the CDR3 reads TGTGCCAGCAGTAAGACTTATGAGCAGTTCTTC. Translated: CASSKTYEQFF.

This chain joins TRBV7-9 and TRBJ2-7; TRBD1 matches at 10 bases. The germline V gene encodes CDR1 SEHNR and CDR2 FQNEAQ (reference sequence). V was clipped by 6 bases and J by 7 bases; unmatched bases: 12. The CDR3 consists of 15 residues. CDR3 region: CASRGQGDLSGEQYF. CDR3 coding DNA: TGTGCCAGCAGAGGACAGGGGGATTTATCGGGGGAGCAGTACTTC.

This clonotype was counted ten times or more. The rearrangement links TRBV5-1 to TRBJ1-1; possible D gene TRBD1, 6 bases. Germline CDR1 SGHRS, CDR2 YFSETQ. Trimming pared 0 bases from V and 8 bases from J, leaving 14 bases between. This CDR3 spans 14 amino acids. CDR3 nucleotide sequence: TGCGCCAGCAGCTTGGGCCAGGGGCTCCAAGAAGCTTTCTTT. It codes for CASSLGQGLQEAFF.

This clonotype has a handful of counts. The V call is TRBV25-1, the J call TRBJ2-7; D not resolved. The CDR3 covers 13 residues. Germline CDR1 MGHDK, CDR2 SYGVNS. V lost 1 base to trimming and J lost 6 bases, with 10 bases between them. The chain's CDR3 is CASSEFGVGEQYF. DNA of the CDR3: TGTGCCAGCAGTGAATTTGGGGTCGGCGAGCAGTACTTC.

This clonotype was seen a few times. The V and J genes are TRBV5-5 and TRBJ1-5, with 8 bases fitting TRBD1. Germline V gives CDR1 SGHKS, CDR2 YYEKEE (reference sequence). Germline trimming cut 0 bases from V and 3 bases from J; bases unmatched to any gene: 11. The CDR3 is 18 residues long. Here the CDR3 reads CASSLGTGLGVNNQPQHF. In nucleotides, the CDR3 is TGTGCCAGCAGCTTGGGGACAGGGTTGGGAGTGAACAATCAGCCCCAGCATTTT. The full variable domain, with the rest looked up from reference TRBV5-5 and TRBJ1-5, is DAGVTQSPTHLIKTRGQQVTLRCSPISGHKSVSWYQQVLGQGPQFIFQYYEKEERGRGNFPDRFSARQFPNYSSELNVNALLLGDSALYLCASSLGTGLGVNNQPQHFGDGTRLSIL.

This clonotype has just a few counts. J is TRBJ2-1 and V is TRBV30; TRBD1 aligns across 9 bases. This CDR3 region has 14 residues. Germline-derived CDR1 and CDR2 are GTSNPN and SVGIG (reference sequence). V trimming: 3 bases; J trimming: 4 bases; junction bases outside the gene matches: 4. As DNA, the CDR3 is TGTGCCTGGAGCAAGGGACAGGGTTACAATGAGCAGTTCTTC. It codes for CAWSKGQGYNEQFF.

This clonotype was recorded at least ten times. CDR3 sequence: CASSEGGLEADTQYF. CDR3 DNA sequence: TGTGCCAGCAGTGAAGGGGGGCTAGAGGCAGATACGCAGTATTTT. The rearrangement joins TRBV6-4 to TRBJ2-3; D might be TRBD1 or TRBD2, each matching 6 bases. The CDR3 extends over 15 amino acids. V dropped 3 bases and J dropped 4 bases, with 14 bases sitting between them. Germline CDR1 reads MRHNA; CDR2 reads SNTAGT.

The J gene is TRBJ2-7, the V gene TRBV4-1, with D tentatively TRBD2 (5 bases). This CDR3 spans 15 amino acids. V was clipped by 1 base and J by 6 bases, with 16 bases between them. Germline V gene sequence: CDR1 MGHRA, CDR2 YSYEKL. The chain's CDR3 is CASSQVRGSVREQYF. The CDR3 coding sequence is TGCGCCAGCAGCCAAGTTCGGGGTAGTGTTCGCGAGCAGTACTTC.

As to this clonotype: The conserved final phenylalanine or tryptophan is absent from the CDR3, which likely points to a read error. V usage is TRBV30 and J usage is TRBJ1-4, with D uncertain. Germline V lookup: CDR1 GTSNPN, CDR2 SVGIG (reference sequence). CDR3 size: 14 residues. V lost 3 bases, J lost 10 bases, and 18 bases lay in between. The CDR3 reads CAWRRDPFTGKLFS. The CDR3 DNA sequence: TGTGCCTGGAGACGTGATCCTTTTACTGGAAAACTGTTTTCT.

This clonotype was detected ten times or more. V and J are TRBV2 and TRBJ2-1; 8 bases line up with TRBD2. CDR3 size: 13 residues. The junction had 3 bases not matched to a gene; V was cut back by 7 bases and J by 4 bases. Germline CDR1 and CDR2: SNHLY and FYNNEI. This CDR3 reads CASNSGDYNEQFF. The CDR3 DNA reads TGTGCCAGCAATAGCGGGGATTACAATGAGCAGTTCTTC.

This rearrangement joins TRBV11-2 to TRBJ2-5; TRBD2 matches 7 bases. Unmatched junction bases numbered 12, after V lost 2 bases and J lost 0 bases. The germline V gene has CDR1 SGHAT and CDR2 FQNNGV. CDR3 length equals 18 residues. CDR3 sequence: CASSLYGLGAGDQETQYF. CDR3 in DNA: TGTGCCAGCAGCTTATATGGATTGGGTGCGGGGGACCAAGAGACCCAGTACTTC.

This clonotype was observed a handful of times. The chain uses TRBV6-5 and TRBJ1-4, with 8 bases matching TRBD1. The J segment lost 8 bases and the V segment lost 6 bases, leaving 11 bases of the junction unmatched. There are 15 residues in the CDR3. Germline V CDR1 and CDR2: MNHEY, SVGAGI. CDR3 sequence (DNA): TGTGCCAGCAGGAGACTCCACAGGGGGGAGGAAAAACTGTTTTTT. Its protein product is CASRRLHRGEEKLFF.

This clonotype was seen at least ten times. The chain has TRBV5-1 and TRBJ2-1, with D possibly TRBD2 on 6 matching bases. The germline V gene encodes CDR1 SGHRS and CDR2 YFSETQ. This CDR3 comprises 15 residues. V was shortened by 5 bases and J by 0 bases, with 12 bases between the two germline ends. CDR3 in DNA: TGCGCCAGCAGGATCGACGGGAGCTCCTACAATGAGCAGTTCTTC. This codes for CASRIDGSSYNEQFF.

The chain joins TRBV7-9 to TRBJ2-1; tentative D call: TRBD2 (6 bases). From germline, CDR1 is SEHNR and CDR2 FQNEAQ (reference sequence). This CDR3 is built from 15 residues. With 1 base removed from V and 7 bases from J, the gap between germline ends came to 14 bases. The CDR3 spells CASSLGGTPLNEQFF. The CDR3 DNA sequence: TGTGCCAGCAGCTTAGGCGGGACCCCTTTGAATGAGCAGTTCTTC. Variable domain in full (rest from reference TRBV7-9 and TRBJ2-1): DTGVSQNPRHKITKRGQNVTFRCDPISEHNRLYWYRQTLGQGPEFLTYFQNEAQLEKSRLLSDRFSAERPKGSFSTLEIQRTEQGDSAMYLCASSLGGTPLNEQFFGPGTRLTVL.

V gene TRBV27 combines with J gene TRBJ2-7, with 7 bases lining up with TRBD1. The CDR3 is 14 amino acids. V was clipped by 7 bases and J by 3 bases; unmatched bases: 9. In germline, CDR1 is MNHEY, CDR2 SMNVEV (reference sequence). The CDR3 loop reads CASKDWTGNYEQYF. Here the CDR3 DNA reads TGTGCCAGCAAGGATTGGACAGGAAACTACGAGCAGTACTTC.